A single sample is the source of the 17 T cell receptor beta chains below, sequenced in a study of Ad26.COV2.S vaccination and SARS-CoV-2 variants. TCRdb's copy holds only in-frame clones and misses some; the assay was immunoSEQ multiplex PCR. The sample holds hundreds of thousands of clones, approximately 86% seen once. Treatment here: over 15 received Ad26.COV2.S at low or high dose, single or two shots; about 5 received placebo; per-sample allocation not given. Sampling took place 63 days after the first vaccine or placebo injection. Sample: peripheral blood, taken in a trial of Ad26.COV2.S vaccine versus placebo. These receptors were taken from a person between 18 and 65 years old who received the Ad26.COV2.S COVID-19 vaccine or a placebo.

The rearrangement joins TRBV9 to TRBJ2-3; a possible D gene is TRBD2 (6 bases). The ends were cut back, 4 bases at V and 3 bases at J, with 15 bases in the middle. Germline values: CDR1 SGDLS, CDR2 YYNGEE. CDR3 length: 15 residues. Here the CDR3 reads CASSTGAGLTDTQYF. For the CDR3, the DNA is TGTGCCAGCAGCACCGGGGCGGGACTGACAGATACGCAGTATTTT.

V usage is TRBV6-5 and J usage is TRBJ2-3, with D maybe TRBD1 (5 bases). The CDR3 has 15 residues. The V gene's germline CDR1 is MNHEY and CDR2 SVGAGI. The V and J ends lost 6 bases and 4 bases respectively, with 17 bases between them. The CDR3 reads CASSLGHRAADTQYF. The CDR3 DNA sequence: TGTGCCAGCAGCCTCGGACACCGGGCAGCAGATACGCAGTATTTT.

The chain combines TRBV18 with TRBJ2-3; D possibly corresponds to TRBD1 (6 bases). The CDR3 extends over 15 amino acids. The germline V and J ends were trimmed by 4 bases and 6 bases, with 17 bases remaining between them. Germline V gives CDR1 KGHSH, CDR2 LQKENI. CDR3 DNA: TGTGCCAGCTCACTGGGACAATCGGGTAGGGATACGCAGTATTTT. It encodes CASSLGQSGRDTQYF.

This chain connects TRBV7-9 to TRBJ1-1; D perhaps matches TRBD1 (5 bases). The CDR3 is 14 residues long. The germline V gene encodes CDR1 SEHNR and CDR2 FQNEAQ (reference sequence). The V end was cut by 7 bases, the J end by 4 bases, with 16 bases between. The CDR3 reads CASTLGVTGTEAFF. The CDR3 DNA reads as TGTGCCAGCACCTTGGGGGTTACCGGCACTGAAGCTTTCTTT.

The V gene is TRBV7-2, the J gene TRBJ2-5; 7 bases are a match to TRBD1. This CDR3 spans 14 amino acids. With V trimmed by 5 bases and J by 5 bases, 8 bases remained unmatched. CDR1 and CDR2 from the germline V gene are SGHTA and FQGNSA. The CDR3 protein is CASSTGQPGETQYF. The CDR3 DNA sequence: TGTGCCAGCAGCACGGGACAGCCAGGGGAGACCCAGTACTTC. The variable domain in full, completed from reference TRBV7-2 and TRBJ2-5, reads GAGVSQSPSNKVTEKGKDVELRCDPISGHTALYWYRQSLGQGLEFLIYFQGNSAPDKSGLPSDRFSAERTGGSVSTLTIQRTQQEDSAVYLCASSTGQPGETQYFGPGTRLLVL.

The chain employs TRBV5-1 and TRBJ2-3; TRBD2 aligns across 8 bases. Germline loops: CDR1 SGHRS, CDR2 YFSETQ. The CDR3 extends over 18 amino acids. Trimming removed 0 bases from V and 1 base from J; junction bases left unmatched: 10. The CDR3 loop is CASSLASSGPGGTDTQYF. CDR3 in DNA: TGCGCCAGCAGCTTGGCTTCTAGCGGGCCTGGAGGCACAGATACGCAGTATTTT. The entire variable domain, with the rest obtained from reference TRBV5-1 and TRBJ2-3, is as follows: KAGVTQTPRYLIKTRGQQVTLSCSPISGHRSVSWYQQTPGQGLQFLFEYFSETQRNKGNFPGRFSGRQFSNSRSEMNVSTLELGDSALYLCASSLASSGPGGTDTQYFGPGTRLTVL.

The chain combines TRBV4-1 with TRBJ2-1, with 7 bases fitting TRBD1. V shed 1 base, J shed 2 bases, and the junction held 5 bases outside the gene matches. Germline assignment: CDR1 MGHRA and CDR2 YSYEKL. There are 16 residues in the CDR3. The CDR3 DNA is TGCGCCAGCAGCCAAGTACGGGACAGCACCTACAATGAGCAGTTCTTC. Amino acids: CASSQVRDSTYNEQFF.

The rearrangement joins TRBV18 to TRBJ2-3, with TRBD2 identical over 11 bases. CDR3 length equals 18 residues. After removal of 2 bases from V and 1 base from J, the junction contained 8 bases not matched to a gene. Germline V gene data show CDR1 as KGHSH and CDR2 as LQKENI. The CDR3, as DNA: TGTGCCAGCTCACCAGCCCTAGCGGGGGGCCCGGGCACAGATACGCAGTATTTT. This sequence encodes CASSPALAGGPGTDTQYF.

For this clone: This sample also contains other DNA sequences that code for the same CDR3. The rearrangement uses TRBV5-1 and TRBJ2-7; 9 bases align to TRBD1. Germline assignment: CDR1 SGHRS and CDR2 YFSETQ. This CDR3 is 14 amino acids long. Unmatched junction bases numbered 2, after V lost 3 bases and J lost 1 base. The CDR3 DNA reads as TGCGCCAGCAGCTGGGGACAGGGATCCTACGAGCAGTACTTC. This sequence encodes CASSWGQGSYEQYF.

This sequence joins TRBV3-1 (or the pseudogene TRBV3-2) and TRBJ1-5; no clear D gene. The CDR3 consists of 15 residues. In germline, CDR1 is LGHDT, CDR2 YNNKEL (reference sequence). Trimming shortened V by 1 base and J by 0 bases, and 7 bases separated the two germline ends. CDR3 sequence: CASSQGPASNQPQHF. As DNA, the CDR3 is TGTGCCAGCAGCCAAGGGCCGGCTAGCAATCAGCCCCAGCATTTT.

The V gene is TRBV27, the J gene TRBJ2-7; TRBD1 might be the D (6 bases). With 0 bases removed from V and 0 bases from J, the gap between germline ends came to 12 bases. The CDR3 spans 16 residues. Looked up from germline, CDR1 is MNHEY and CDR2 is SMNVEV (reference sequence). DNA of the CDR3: TGTGCCAGCAGTTTATCGACAGGCCATATCTCCTACGAGCAGTACTTC. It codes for CASSLSTGHISYEQYF.

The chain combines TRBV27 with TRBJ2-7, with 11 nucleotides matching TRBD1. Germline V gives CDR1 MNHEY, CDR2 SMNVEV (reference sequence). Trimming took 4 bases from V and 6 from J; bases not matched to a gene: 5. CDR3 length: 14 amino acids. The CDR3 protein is CASSSWTGGGEQYF. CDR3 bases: TGTGCCAGCAGTTCGTGGACAGGGGGCGGCGAGCAGTACTTC.

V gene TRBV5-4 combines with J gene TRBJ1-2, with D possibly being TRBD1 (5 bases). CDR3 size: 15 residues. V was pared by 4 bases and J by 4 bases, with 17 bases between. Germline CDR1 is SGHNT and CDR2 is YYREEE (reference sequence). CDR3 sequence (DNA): TGTGCCAGCAGCACAAAGGGACCCCCGGCCTATGGCTACACCTTC. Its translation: CASSTKGPPAYGYTF.

CDR3 protein: CASSPGQEFSYNEQFF. The CDR3 DNA is TGTGCCAGCAGCCCAGGACAGGAGTTCTCCTACAATGAGCAGTTCTTC. The gene calls are TRBV9 and TRBJ2-1; 7 bases match TRBD1. CDR1 and CDR2 from the germline V gene are SGDLS and YYNGEE. V shed 4 bases and J 0 bases; nucleotides not matched to a gene: 7. The CDR3 extends over 16 amino acids. Filled out from reference TRBV9 and TRBJ2-1, the complete variable domain reads DSGVTQTPKHLITATGQRVTLRCSPRSGDLSVYWYQQSLDQGLQFLIQYYNGEERAKGNILERFSAQQFPDLHSELNLSSLELGDSALYFCASSPGQEFSYNEQFFGPGTRLTVL.

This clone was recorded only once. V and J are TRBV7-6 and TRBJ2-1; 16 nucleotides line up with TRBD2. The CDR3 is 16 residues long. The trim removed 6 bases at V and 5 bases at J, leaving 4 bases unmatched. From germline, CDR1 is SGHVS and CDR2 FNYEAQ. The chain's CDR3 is CASSRGLAGGDNEQFF. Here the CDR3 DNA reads TGTGCCAGCAGTAGGGGACTAGCGGGGGGGGACAATGAGCAGTTCTTC.

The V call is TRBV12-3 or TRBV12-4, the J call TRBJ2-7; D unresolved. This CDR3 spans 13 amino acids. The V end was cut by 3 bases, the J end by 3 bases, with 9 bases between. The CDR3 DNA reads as TGTGCCAGCAGTTTGGGCCCGGTCTACGAGCAGTACTTC. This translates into CASSLGPVYEQYF.

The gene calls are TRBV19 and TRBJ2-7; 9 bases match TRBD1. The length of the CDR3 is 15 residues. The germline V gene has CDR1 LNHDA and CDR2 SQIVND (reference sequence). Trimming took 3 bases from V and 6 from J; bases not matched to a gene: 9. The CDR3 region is CASSIAGTGLLEQYF. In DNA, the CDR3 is TGTGCCAGTAGTATTGCCGGGACAGGGCTCCTCGAGCAGTACTTC.